The entry that follows covers one T cell receptor (beta chain) sequence. This clone was seen only once. It lacks a known antigen. No base qualities exist here, and no much larger clone lies one base off it. This record comes from a study of blood T cell repertoires in COVID-19 (dated by TCRdb to 2020 to 2022). Regarding the study in general: The collaborator samples originated in the United States, Italy and Spain and spanned the acute and convalescent phases of COVID-19. The material from the prospective study consisted of cDNA or gDNA derived from T cells, B-cell-depleted T cells, or PBMCs. Subjects who had been exposed to COVID-19, were actively infected with it, or had recovered from it provided the deeply sampled blood TCRbeta repertoires that made up the dataset. The repertoires were made available in a free public database intended to serve as a resource for research on the immune response to SARS-CoV-2. Samples came from the ongoing ImmuneRACE study (first 160 participants) plus 1,254 subjects from 6 global collaborators. The sample metadata nearly always contained a de-identified subject ID, COVID-19 status, age in years and sex. Where available, HLA class I and class II types were obtained from metadata supplied by the sample provider rather than from assay-based typing.

Each collaborating institution followed its own protocols to collect whole blood in K2EDTA tubes. For TCRbeta analysis, collaborator samples were shipped as frozen whole blood, as isolated PBMCs, or as DNA extracted from either sample type. TCRbeta CDR3 regions were amplified from genomic DNA using the immunoSEQ Assay, a bias-controlled multiplex PCR. The original pipeline was this. Nucleated cell counts per sample were estimated from amplification of reference gene primers within the assay. To quantify the absolute abundance of each unique TCRbeta CDR3 rearrangement, sequence reads were collapsed and filtered. For each sample, productive Simpson clonality was calculated as the square root of Simpson's diversity index over productive rearrangements. The clones in this table, taken by TCRdb from immuneACCESS, are in-frame only. Not every clone is retained; where verified, under half of the shortfall comes from an unresolved V gene, and the cause of the rest is unknown. V and J calls and clone size are copied from that table; D and trimming were computed from the DNA. The sample table contains 250,000 or so clones; only one count was recorded for 87% of them. The leading ten clones occupy approximately 3.3% of the sample.

What the study reported, not specific to this receptor: Clinical and demographic metadata were provided uncurated, with the amount varying by source and participant.

CDR1 and CDR2, looked up from the germline V gene (reference sequence), are DFQATT and SNEGSKA. CDR3 length: 17 amino acids, cysteine to phenylalanine. The retained sequence is limited to the CDR3, 51 bases, with the frame set at the first base. Germline trimming amounts to 3 bases on V and 7 bases on J, with 15 as the count of junction bases outside the gene matches. The sequence was collected from a man between 18 and 35 years old with active or convalescent COVID-19. Sequencing was carried out using peripheral blood. Recombination connected TRBV20-1 to TRBJ1-2, with 12 bases in between that match TRBD1. The CDR3 reads CSASRFVGQGAVGGYTF. The DNA sequence is given as TGCAGTGCTAGTCGGTTCGTGGGACAGGGGGCGGTCGGTGGCTACACCTTC.